This T cell receptor (beta chain) was sequenced during a study of T-cell memory formation after mild COVID-19. This clonotype was detected a few times. TCRdb processed the 5' RACE reads anew with MiXCR; each CDR3 protein has one entry. The sample lists a few hundred thousand distinct CDR3 sequences; roughly 23% were seen once. There are 17 residues in the CDR3. Germline values: CDR1 LGHNA, CDR2 YSLEER. The V segment lost 0 bases and the J segment 6 bases; nucleotides outside the gene matches: 11. This receptor was obtained from an adult woman who had mild COVID-19 (a few samples of this study predate the infection). Cell type and time point are not known. The rearrangement joins TRBV4-3 to TRBJ2-1, with TRBD2 identical over 7 bases. Material for sequencing was PBMCs or a T cell subset sorted from them (not recorded which). In DNA form, the CDR3 reads TGCGCCAGCAGCCAAGATCGGAGGACTAGGCAGATCAATGAGCAGTTCTTC. Its protein is CASSQDRRTRQINEQFF.